This T cell receptor beta chain was observed in a study of blood T cells in healthy people across ages. Donors gave about 9.3 milliliters of peripheral blood apiece. Alongside a J-beta primer mix, a sample-barcoded 5' primer served in a second PCR lasting about 6 to 12 cycles. Using its own MiXCR run on the 5' RACE reads, TCRdb lists one record per CDR3 protein. The repertoire includes 850,000 or so distinct CDR3 sequences, 29% of them detected once, and roughly 17% sits in the top ten. This CDR3 is built from 13 residues. V gave up 2 bases and J gave up 10 bases, with 15 bases separating them. The germline CDR1 and CDR2 sequences are MNHEY and SVGEGT. This clonotype was seen more than once but under ten times. This could be a read error, since a much larger clone is one nucleotide away.

The V call is TRBV6-2 or TRBV6-3, the J call TRBJ2-7; no clear D. Material for sequencing was blood. This receptor was identified in an elderly woman in good health. Here the CDR3 DNA reads TGTGCCAGCAGTTACGAGCGAGGAGAGGCCCAGTACTTC. As protein: CASSYERGEAQYF.